The 24 T cell receptor beta chains reported below all come from one sample, sequenced in a study of a mutant IDH1 vaccine in newly diagnosed glioma. TCRdb keeps only in-frame clones here, not all; method: immunoSEQ multiplex PCR. The repertoire holds tens of thousands of clones, with roughly 85% as singletons. Time point here: baseline, week 1 (first vaccination visit). Indicated treatment: pre-vaccination baseline after standard-of-care therapy. Sequences were derived from PBMCs, sampled from a glioma patient treated with radiotherapy, temozolomide or both. The receptor source for this set is a woman in her 50s with glioma.

The chain employs TRBV10-3 and TRBJ2-7; 8 bases match TRBD1. V lost 3 bases, J lost 3 bases, and 10 bases stayed unmatched. CDR1 is ENHRY, CDR2 SYGVKD, per germline. The CDR3 is made up of 16 amino acids. The CDR3 region is CAISEKYGTGSYEQYF. The CDR3, as DNA: TGTGCCATCAGTGAAAAATACGGGACAGGAAGCTACGAGCAGTACTTC.

The genes are TRBV19 and TRBJ1-1; a weak D match, TRBD1 (5 bases). Trimming shortened V by 4 bases and J by 0 bases, and 15 bases separated the two germline ends. The CDR3 totals 16 residues. The V gene's germline CDR1 is LNHDA and CDR2 SQIVND (reference sequence). This CDR3 is CASSSRGRALNTEAFF. Written as DNA, the CDR3 is TGTGCCAGTAGTAGCCGGGGGAGGGCCTTGAACACTGAAGCTTTCTTT.

This chain connects TRBV28 to TRBJ1-5; D is uncertain. The V and J ends lost 2 bases and 11 bases respectively, with 13 bases between them. Per the germline V gene, CDR1 is MDHEN and CDR2 is SYDVKM. The CDR3 has 13 amino acids. The CDR3 bases are TGTGCCAGCAGTTTACCTAGCCCCGGGACCCAGCATTTT. Translating gives CASSLPSPGTQHF. Full variable domain (remainder filled in from reference TRBV28 and TRBJ1-5): DVKVTQSSRYLVKRTGEKVFLECVQDMDHENMFWYRQDPGLGLRLIYFSYDVKMKEKGDIPEGYSVSREKKERFSLILESASTNQTSMYLCASSLPSPGTQHFGDGTRLSIL.

This clone was recorded once. This chain links TRBV6-5 with TRBJ1-6; TRBD1 matches 7 bases. The CDR3 contains 15 residues. The germline V gene has CDR1 MNHEY and CDR2 SVGAGI. V lost 0 bases and J lost 8; bases outside the gene matches: 4. Written as DNA, the CDR3 is TGTGCCAGCAGTTACTCGATTACAGGGGATTCACCCCTCCACTTT. The encoded protein is CASSYSITGDSPLHF.

The J gene is TRBJ1-3, the V gene TRBV2; possible D gene TRBD1, 6 bases. CDR3 length: 16 residues. The germline V and J ends were trimmed by 7 bases and 2 bases, with 18 bases remaining between them. Germline values: CDR1 SNHLY, CDR2 FYNNEI. The CDR3 here is CASTGDRMGPGNTIYF. The CDR3 DNA follows: TGTGCCAGCACTGGAGACAGGATGGGGCCTGGAAACACCATATATTTT.

Only one count was recorded for this clone. The CDR3 nucleotides read TGTGCCAGCAGTACCTGGACAGATGTGACTGAAGCTTTCTTT. This gives the protein CASSTWTDVTEAFF. V gene TRBV6-6 combines with J gene TRBJ1-1; the D gene is possibly TRBD1 (6 bases). Germline V gene data show CDR1 as MNHNY and CDR2 as SVGAGI (reference sequence). The ends were cut back, 5 bases at V and 5 bases at J, with 15 bases in the middle. The CDR3 sequence is 14 residues long.

This CDR3 reads CASSLSPLHEQYF. The CDR3 bases are TGTGCCAGCAGCTTAAGTCCACTCCACGAGCAGTACTTC. The genes are TRBV11-3 and TRBJ2-7, with D unresolved. This CDR3 comprises 13 residues. V was clipped by 2 bases and J by 5 bases, with 10 bases between them. Germline lookup yields CDR1 SGHNT and CDR2 YENEEA.

The rearrangement uses TRBV7-3 and TRBJ2-3; no definite D call. The CDR3 loop spans 13 amino acids. V lost 1 base, J lost 5 bases, and 7 bases lay in between. The germline V gene has CDR1 SGHTA and CDR2 FQGTGA. The DNA for the CDR3 is TGTGCCAGCAGCTTAAGCTACGGAGATACGCAGTATTTT. Translation: CASSLSYGDTQYF. The complete variable domain, with remaining parts taken from reference TRBV7-3 and TRBJ2-3, reads GAGVSQTPSNKVTEKGKYVELRCDPISGHTALYWYRQSLGQGPEFLIYFQGTGAADDSGLPNDRFFAVRPEGSVSTLKIQRTERGDSAVYLCASSLSYGDTQYFGPGTRLTVL.

The chain recombines TRBV18 with TRBJ1-1; 9 bases match TRBD1. The V and J ends lost 4 bases and 2 bases, in that order; junction bases with no gene match: 14. The CDR3 runs to 18 residues. CDR1 and CDR2 (germline): KGHSH, LQKENI. This CDR3 reads CASSRGSTGTGINTEAFF. The CDR3 DNA is TGTGCCAGCTCACGGGGGTCAACCGGGACAGGGATTAACACTGAAGCTTTCTTT.

This chain joins TRBV30 and TRBJ2-7; a weak D match, TRBD2 (6 bases). The length of the CDR3 is 12 residues. Germline V gene sequence: CDR1 GTSNPN, CDR2 SVGIG (reference sequence). Trimming removed 6 bases from V and 4 bases from J, with 13 bases in between. The CDR3 sequence is CACQLGTYEQYF. The DNA of the CDR3 is TGTGCCTGCCAGTTGGGGACTTACGAGCAGTACTTC.

There are a few counts of this clone. V and J are TRBV6-4 and TRBJ2-3; 14 bases match TRBD2. The CDR3 is made up of 15 amino acids. The V gene's germline CDR1 is MRHNA and CDR2 SNTAGT. V lost 4 bases to trimming and J lost 5 bases; unmatched junction nucleotides: 2. Here the CDR3 DNA reads TGTGCCAGCAGTGGACTAGCGGGGGGGCAAGATACGCAGTATTTT. Its translation: CASSGLAGGQDTQYF.

This sequence joins TRBV25-1 and TRBJ1-2; no firm D call. CDR3 length: 13 residues. Trimming took 6 bases from V and 5 from J, leaving 13 bases between them. Germline V CDR1 and CDR2: MGHDK, SYGVNS. DNA for the CDR3: TGTGCCAGCAGCGAGGGATATGGGTATGGCTACACCTTC. Its protein product is CASSEGYGYGYTF.

This clone was found a few times. The V call is TRBV6-5, the J call TRBJ1-2; D remains unclear. V dropped 2 bases and J dropped 3 bases, with 7 bases sitting between them. Germline V gives CDR1 MNHEY, CDR2 SVGAGI. The CDR3 is made up of 13 amino acids. The CDR3 sequence is CASSYGPDYGYTF. CDR3 sequence (DNA): TGTGCCAGCAGTTACGGACCGGACTATGGCTACACCTTC.

The chain has TRBV5-1 and TRBJ2-7; 7 bases agree with TRBD2. Germline V CDR1 and CDR2: SGHRS, YFSETQ. Trimming took 2 bases from V and 6 from J; bases not matched to a gene: 17. This CDR3 contains 17 residues. This CDR3 is CASSFSFLFGDYGEQYF. The CDR3, as DNA: TGCGCCAGCAGCTTCTCTTTTCTCTTCGGGGACTACGGCGAGCAGTACTTC.

The chain employs TRBV10-3 and TRBJ1-5; 9 bases agree with TRBD1. V was pared by 6 bases and J by 7 bases, with 10 bases of the junction left unmatched. Germline V CDR1 and CDR2: ENHRY, SYGVKD. The CDR3 consists of 15 residues. CDR3 loop: CAIRAGTGYDQPQHF. The CDR3 region has the DNA TGTGCCATCAGAGCCGGGACAGGGTATGACCAGCCCCAGCATTTT.

The V call is TRBV30, the J call TRBJ1-6; D unclear. Per germline, CDR1 GTSNPN and CDR2 SVGIG (reference sequence). Trimming left V 5 bases short and J 4 bases short, with 9 bases between. The CDR3 extends over 13 amino acids. This CDR3 is CAWVAQYNSPLHF. CDR3 coding DNA: TGTGCCTGGGTTGCGCAGTATAATTCACCCCTCCACTTT.

This clone was detected once. The chain uses TRBV6-6 and TRBJ1-1, with D possibly TRBD1 on 6 matching bases. The V gene's germline CDR1 is MNHNY and CDR2 SVGAGI (reference sequence). There are 12 residues in the CDR3. V dropped 6 bases and J dropped 6 bases, with 11 bases sitting between them. As DNA, the CDR3 is TGTGCCAGCAGCCTGGGGACACCTGAAGCTTTCTTT. As protein: CASSLGTPEAFF.

The chain carries TRBV6-1 and TRBJ2-3; 10 bases are shared with TRBD2. The CDR3 is 15 residues long. With V trimmed by 5 bases and J by 4 bases, 6 bases remained unmatched. Germline values: CDR1 MNHNS, CDR2 SASEGT. The CDR3 loop is CASSRSGGGSDTQYF. The DNA of the CDR3 is TGTGCCAGCAGTCGGAGCGGGGGGGGGTCAGATACGCAGTATTTT.

The CDR3 nucleotides are TGTGCCAGCAGCCGACGAACAGGGGGGACCGCAACTAATGAAAAACTGTTTTTT. This gives the protein CASSRRTGGTATNEKLFF. The rearrangement uses TRBV9 and TRBJ1-4, with 8 positions matching TRBD1. Germline V gene sequence: CDR1 SGDLS, CDR2 YYNGEE. The CDR3 length is 18 residues. Trimming at V came to 4 bases and at J to 0 bases, leaving 11 bases not matched to a gene.

The chain joins TRBV5-1 to TRBJ2-7; 7 bases agree with TRBD2. V was clipped by 0 bases and J by 3 bases; unmatched bases: 6. The germline V gene has CDR1 SGHRS and CDR2 YFSETQ. CDR3 length: 15 residues. In DNA form, the CDR3 reads TGCGCCAGCAGCTTGGATGGGGGAGGGGACTACGAGCAGTACTTC. Residues: CASSLDGGGDYEQYF.

This chain links TRBV7-2 with TRBJ1-2; tentatively, D is TRBD1 (5 bases). V gave up 9 bases and J gave up 8 bases, with 16 bases separating them. The germline V gene encodes CDR1 SGHTA and CDR2 FQGNSA. The CDR3 loop spans 12 amino acids. In nucleotides, the CDR3 is TGTGCCAGTGGGCGGGGGGAACGAGGCTACACCTTC. This sequence encodes CASGRGERGYTF.

The chain links TRBV5-4 to TRBJ1-1; perhaps TRBD1 as D (5 bases). The CDR3 runs to 13 residues. The germline V gene encodes CDR1 SGHNT and CDR2 YYREEE (reference sequence). V was clipped by 9 bases and J by 4 bases, with 16 bases between them. As DNA, the CDR3 is TGTGCCACCGAGGAGGGGTACGGCACTGAAGCTTTCTTT. It is translated as CATEEGYGTEAFF.

The chain carries TRBV2 and TRBJ1-3; D is perhaps TRBD1 (5 bases). Germline CDR1 is SNHLY and CDR2 is FYNNEI. Deletions cut 6 bases from V and 4 bases from J, with 16 bases between. The CDR3 consists of 15 residues. CDR3 in amino acids: CASSASGTRGNTIYF. The CDR3 DNA sequence: TGTGCCAGCAGCGCGTCCGGGACCCGCGGAAACACCATATATTTT.

The genes are TRBV25-1 and TRBJ1-4, with no clear D. Germline V lookup: CDR1 MGHDK, CDR2 SYGVNS. The CDR3 has 15 residues. V was cut by 6 bases and J by 7 bases, with 18 bases left in between. CDR3 sequence reads: CASSQKRGYGEKLFF. For the CDR3, the DNA is TGTGCCAGCAGCCAAAAACGGGGTTATGGTGAAAAACTGTTTTTT.